This T cell receptor beta chain emerged from a study of identical twins. Study-wide findings and caveats: Beta clonotypes that were abundant in cord blood contained fewer insertions, a pattern absent from memory repertoires.

Germline V lookup: CDR1 SQVTM, CDR2 ANQGSEA. CDR3 length: 14 amino acids. V lost 2 bases to trimming and J lost 0 bases, with 10 bases between them. Unique molecular identifiers were in the cDNA, with template-switch universal primer binding. One entry per CDR3 protein results from TCRdb running MiXCR on the 5' RACE reads. The sample includes about 530,000 distinct CDR3 sequences, 12% to 15% seen only once; the top ten take 0.44%. Note on this clonotype: Antigen specificity is unknown.

These data also formed part of another study, on yellow fever vaccine responses in identical twins.

J is TRBJ1-1 and V is TRBV29-1; TRBD1 is a possible D gene (6 bases). Material for sequencing was CD4+ T cells sorted from blood. This receptor was obtained from a woman between 18 and 30 years old in good health. The CDR3 protein is CSVETGHLNTEAFF. The CDR3 coding sequence is TGCAGCGTTGAAACGGGACACTTGAACACTGAAGCTTTCTTT.